This TCR beta chain originates from a study of shared clonotypes between healthy human individuals. General observations from the study: Clonotype sharing across a handful of donors was observed for 4% to 6.5% of naive CD4 clonotypes.

As for this clone: The target antigen is unknown.

Clones were sequenced by immunoSEQ multiplex PCR, and TCRdb holds only the in-frame ones, with some missing. Here the sample spans approximately 980,000 clones, about three quarters being singletons. Germline lookup yields CDR1 SGHNT and CDR2 YYREEE (reference sequence). V lost 4 bases to trimming and J lost 4 bases; unmatched junction nucleotides: 11. The CDR3 is 16 amino acids. The chain has TRBV5-4 and TRBJ2-5; 9 positions match TRBD2. The clonotype was recovered from a man aged 18 to 29 in good health. The specimen sequenced was memory CD4+ T cells sorted from blood. Subset defined: CD45RA-negative fraction. The CDR3 loop is CASSHRGGGVVETQYF. The CDR3 coding sequence is TGTGCCAGCAGCCACCGCGGCGGGGGGGTTGTAGAGACCCAGTACTTC.